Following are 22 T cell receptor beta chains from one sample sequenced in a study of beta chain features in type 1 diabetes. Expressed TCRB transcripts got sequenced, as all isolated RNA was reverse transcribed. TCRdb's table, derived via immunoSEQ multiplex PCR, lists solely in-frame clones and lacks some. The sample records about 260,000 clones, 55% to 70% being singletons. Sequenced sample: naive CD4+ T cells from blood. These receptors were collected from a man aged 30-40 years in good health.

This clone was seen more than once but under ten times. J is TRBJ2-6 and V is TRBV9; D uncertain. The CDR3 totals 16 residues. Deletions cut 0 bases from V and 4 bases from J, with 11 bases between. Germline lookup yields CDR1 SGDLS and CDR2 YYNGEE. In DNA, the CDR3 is TGTGCCAGCAGCGTAGCTTGGGCTCCGGGGGCCAACGTCCTGACTTTC. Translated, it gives CASSVAWAPGANVLTF.

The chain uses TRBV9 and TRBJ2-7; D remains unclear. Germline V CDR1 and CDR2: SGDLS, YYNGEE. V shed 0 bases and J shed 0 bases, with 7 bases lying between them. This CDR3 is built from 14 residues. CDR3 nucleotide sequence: TGTGCCAGCAGCGTAGAGGGCTCCTCCTACGAGCAGTACTTC. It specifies CASSVEGSSYEQYF. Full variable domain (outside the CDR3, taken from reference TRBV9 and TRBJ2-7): DSGVTQTPKHLITATGQRVTLRCSPRSGDLSVYWYQQSLDQGLQFLIQYYNGEERAKGNILERFSAQQFPDLHSELNLSSLELGDSALYFCASSVEGSSYEQYFGPGTRLTVT.

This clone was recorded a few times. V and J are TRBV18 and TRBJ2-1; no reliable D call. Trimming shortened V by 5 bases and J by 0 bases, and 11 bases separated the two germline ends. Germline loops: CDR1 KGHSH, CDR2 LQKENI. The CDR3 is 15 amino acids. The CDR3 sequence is CASSNKLSSYNEQFF. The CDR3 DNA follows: TGTGCCAGCTCAAACAAGCTGAGCTCCTACAATGAGCAGTTCTTC.

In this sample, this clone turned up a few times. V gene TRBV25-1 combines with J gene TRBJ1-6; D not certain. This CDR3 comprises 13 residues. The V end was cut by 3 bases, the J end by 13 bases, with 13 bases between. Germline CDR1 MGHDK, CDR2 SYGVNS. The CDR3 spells CASSDNSLVPLHF. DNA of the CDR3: TGTGCCAGCAGTGACAACAGCTTGGTCCCCCTCCACTTT.

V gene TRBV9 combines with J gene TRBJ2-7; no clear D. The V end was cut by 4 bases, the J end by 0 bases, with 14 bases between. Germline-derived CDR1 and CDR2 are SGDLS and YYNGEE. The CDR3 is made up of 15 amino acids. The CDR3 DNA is TGTGCCAGCAGCCCCAACCGGGCCGTCTCCTACGAGCAGTACTTC. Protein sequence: CASSPNRAVSYEQYF.

CDR3 coding DNA: TGTGCCAGCAGCATTGGGACGGTGAACACTGAAGCTTTCTTT. This codes for CASSIGTVNTEAFF. The rearrangement uses TRBV7-9 and TRBJ1-1, with D possibly being TRBD1 (5 bases). V lost 5 bases, J lost 0 bases, and 10 bases lay in between. Germline lookup yields CDR1 SEHNR and CDR2 FQNEAQ (reference sequence). This CDR3 has 14 amino acids.

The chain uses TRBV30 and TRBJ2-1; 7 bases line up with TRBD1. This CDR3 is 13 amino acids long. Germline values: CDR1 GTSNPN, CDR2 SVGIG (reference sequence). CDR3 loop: CAGAGGGWSKRFF. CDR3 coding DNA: TGTGCAGGGGCAGGGGGTGGTTGGAGCAAACGGTTCTTC. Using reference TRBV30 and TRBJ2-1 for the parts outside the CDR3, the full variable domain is SQTIHQWPATLVQPVGSPLSLECTVEGTSNPNLYWYRQAAGRGLQLLFYSVGIGQISSEVPQNLSASRPQDRQFILSSKKLLLSDSGFYLCAGAGGGWSKRFFGPGTRLTVL.

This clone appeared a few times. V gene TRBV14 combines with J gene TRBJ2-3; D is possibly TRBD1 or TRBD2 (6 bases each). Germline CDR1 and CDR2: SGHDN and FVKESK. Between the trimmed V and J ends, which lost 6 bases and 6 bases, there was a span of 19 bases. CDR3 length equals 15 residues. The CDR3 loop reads CASSHRGGKEDTQYF. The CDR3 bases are TGTGCCAGCAGTCACAGAGGGGGGAAGGAGGATACGCAGTATTTT.

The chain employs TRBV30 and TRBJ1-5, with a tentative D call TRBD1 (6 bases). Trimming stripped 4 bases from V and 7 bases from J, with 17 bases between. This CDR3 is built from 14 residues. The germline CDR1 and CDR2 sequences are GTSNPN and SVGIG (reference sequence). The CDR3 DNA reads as TGTGCCTGGACCGGGGGGGGCTCAGGACAGCCCCAGCATTTT. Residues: CAWTGGGSGQPQHF.

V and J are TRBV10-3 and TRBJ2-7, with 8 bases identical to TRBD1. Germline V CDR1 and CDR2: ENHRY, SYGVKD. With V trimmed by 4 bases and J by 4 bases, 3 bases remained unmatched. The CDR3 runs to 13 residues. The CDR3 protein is CAISGTGYYEQYF. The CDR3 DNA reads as TGTGCCATCAGTGGGACAGGGTATTACGAGCAGTACTTC.

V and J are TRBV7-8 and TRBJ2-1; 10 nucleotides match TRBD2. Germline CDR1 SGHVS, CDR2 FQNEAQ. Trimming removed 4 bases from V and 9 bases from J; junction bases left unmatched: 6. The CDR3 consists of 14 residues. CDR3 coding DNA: TGTGCCAGCAGCTCAATTTCTAGCGGGAGTGAGCAGTTCTTC. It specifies CASSSISSGSEQFF.

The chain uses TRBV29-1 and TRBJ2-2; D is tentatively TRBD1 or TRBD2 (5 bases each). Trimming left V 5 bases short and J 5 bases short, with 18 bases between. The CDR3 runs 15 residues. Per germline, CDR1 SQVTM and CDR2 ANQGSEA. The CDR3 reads CSVSTGARKTGELFF. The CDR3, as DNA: TGCAGCGTTTCCACCGGGGCACGGAAGACCGGGGAGCTGTTTTTT.

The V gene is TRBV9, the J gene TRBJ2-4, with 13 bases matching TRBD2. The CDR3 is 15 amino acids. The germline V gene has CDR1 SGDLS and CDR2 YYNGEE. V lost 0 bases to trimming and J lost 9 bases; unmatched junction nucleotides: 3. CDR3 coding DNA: TGTGCCAGCAGCGTAGGGACTAGCGGGAGTAGCATTCAGTACTTC. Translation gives CASSVGTSGSSIQYF.

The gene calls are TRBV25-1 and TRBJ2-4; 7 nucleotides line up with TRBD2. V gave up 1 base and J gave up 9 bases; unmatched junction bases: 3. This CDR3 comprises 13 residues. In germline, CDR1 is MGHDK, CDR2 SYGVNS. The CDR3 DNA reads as TGTGCCAGCAGTGAATGGGAGGGGAGCATTCAGTACTTC. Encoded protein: CASSEWEGSIQYF.

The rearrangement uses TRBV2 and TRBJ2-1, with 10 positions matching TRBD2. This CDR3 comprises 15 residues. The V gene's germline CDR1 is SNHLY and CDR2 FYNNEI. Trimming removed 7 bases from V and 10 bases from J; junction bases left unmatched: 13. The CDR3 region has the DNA TGTGCCAGCACCCCCGGGACTAGCGCCATAGGCGAGCAGTTCTTC. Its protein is CASTPGTSAIGEQFF.

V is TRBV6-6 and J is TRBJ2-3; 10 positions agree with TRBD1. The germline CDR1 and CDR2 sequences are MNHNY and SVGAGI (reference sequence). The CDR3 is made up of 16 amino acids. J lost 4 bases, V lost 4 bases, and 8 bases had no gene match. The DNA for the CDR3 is TGTGCCAGCAGTTCCTACTCGACAGGGGGCGCAGATACGCAGTATTTT. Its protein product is CASSSYSTGGADTQYF.

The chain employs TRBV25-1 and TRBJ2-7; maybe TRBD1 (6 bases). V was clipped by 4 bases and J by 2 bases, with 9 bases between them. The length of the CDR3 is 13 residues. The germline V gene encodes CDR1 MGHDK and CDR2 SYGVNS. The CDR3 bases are TGTGCCAGCAGTGCGTGGACAGCCTACGAGCAGTACTTC. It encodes CASSAWTAYEQYF.

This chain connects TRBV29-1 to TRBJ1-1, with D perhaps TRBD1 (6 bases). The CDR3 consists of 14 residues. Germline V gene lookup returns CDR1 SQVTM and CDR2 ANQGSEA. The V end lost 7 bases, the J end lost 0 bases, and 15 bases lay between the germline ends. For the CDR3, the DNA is TGCAGCGCCCAGGGGAGCAAAATGAACACTGAAGCTTTCTTT. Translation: CSAQGSKMNTEAFF.

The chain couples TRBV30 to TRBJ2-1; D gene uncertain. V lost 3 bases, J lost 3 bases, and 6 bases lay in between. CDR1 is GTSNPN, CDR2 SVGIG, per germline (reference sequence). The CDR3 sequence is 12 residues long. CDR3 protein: CAWSGIYNEQFF. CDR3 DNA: TGTGCCTGGAGCGGTATCTACAATGAGCAGTTCTTC.

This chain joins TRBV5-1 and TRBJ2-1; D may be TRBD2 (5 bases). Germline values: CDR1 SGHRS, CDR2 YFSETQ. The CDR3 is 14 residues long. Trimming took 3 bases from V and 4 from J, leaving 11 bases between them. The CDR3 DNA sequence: TGCGCCAGCAGCTCGCCACGGGGATACAATGAGCAGTTCTTC. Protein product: CASSSPRGYNEQFF.

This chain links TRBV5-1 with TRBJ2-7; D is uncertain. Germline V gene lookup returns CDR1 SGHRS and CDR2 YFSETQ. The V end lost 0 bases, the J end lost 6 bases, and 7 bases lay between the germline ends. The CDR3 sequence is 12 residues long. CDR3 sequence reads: CASSLGRFEQYF. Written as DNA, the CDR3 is TGCGCCAGCAGCTTGGGCCGCTTCGAGCAGTACTTC. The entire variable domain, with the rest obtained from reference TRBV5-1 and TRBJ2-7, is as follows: KAGVTQTPRYLIKTRGQQVTLSCSPISGHRSVSWYQQTPGQGLQFLFEYFSETQRNKGNFPGRFSGRQFSNSRSEMNVSTLELGDSALYLCASSLGRFEQYFGPGTRLTVT.

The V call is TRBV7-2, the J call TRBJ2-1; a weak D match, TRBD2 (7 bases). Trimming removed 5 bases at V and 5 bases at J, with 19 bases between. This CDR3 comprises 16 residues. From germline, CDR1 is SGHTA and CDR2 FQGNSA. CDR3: CASSPRGGRQDNEQFF. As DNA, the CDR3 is TGTGCCAGCAGCCCTAGGGGGGGTCGGCAGGACAATGAGCAGTTCTTC. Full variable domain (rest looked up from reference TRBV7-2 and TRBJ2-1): GAGVSQSPSNKVTEKGKDVELRCDPISGHTALYWYRQSLGQGLEFLIYFQGNSAPDKSGLPSDRFSAERTGGSVSTLTIQRTQQEDSAVYLCASSPRGGRQDNEQFFGPGTRLTVL.